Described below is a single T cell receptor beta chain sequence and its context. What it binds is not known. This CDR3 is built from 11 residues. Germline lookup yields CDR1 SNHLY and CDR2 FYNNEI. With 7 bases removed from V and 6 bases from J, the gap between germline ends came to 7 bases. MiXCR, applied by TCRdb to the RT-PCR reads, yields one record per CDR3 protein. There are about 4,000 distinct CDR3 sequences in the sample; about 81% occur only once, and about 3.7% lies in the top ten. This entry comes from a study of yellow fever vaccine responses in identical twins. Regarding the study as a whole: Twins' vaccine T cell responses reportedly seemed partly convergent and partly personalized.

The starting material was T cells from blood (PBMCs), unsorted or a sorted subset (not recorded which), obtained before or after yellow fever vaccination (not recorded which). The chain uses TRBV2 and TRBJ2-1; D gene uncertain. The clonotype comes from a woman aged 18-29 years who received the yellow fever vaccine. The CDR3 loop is CASIVVNEQFF. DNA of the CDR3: TGTGCCAGCATCGTGGTCAATGAGCAGTTCTTC.